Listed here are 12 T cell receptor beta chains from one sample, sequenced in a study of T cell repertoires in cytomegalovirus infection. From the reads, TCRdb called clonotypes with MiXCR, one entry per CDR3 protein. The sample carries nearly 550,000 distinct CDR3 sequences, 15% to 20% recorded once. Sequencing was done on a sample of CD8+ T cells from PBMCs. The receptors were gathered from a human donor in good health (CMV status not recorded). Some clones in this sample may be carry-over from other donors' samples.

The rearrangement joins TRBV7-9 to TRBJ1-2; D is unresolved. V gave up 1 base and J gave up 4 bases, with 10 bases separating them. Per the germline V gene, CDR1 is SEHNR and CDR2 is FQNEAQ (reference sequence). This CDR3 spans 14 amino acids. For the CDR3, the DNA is TGTGCCAGCAGCTTAGAACGGGGTGGCTATGGCTACACCTTC. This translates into CASSLERGGYGYTF.

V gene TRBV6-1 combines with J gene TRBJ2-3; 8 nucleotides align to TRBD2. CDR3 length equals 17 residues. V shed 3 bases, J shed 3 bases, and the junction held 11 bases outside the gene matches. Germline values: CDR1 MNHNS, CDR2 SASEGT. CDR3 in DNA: TGTGCCAGCAGTGAGTGGTTCACGGGAGGGGGGACAGATACGCAGTATTTT. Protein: CASSEWFTGGGTDTQYF.

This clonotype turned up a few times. CDR3 amino acids: CSVGYNEQFF. The CDR3 nucleotides read TGCAGTGTGGGCTACAATGAGCAGTTCTTC. The chain combines TRBV20-1 with TRBJ2-1; no reliable D call. The CDR3 spans 10 residues. The V end was cut by 7 bases, the J end by 3 bases, with 4 bases between. Per the germline V gene, CDR1 is DFQATT and CDR2 is SNEGSKA (reference sequence).

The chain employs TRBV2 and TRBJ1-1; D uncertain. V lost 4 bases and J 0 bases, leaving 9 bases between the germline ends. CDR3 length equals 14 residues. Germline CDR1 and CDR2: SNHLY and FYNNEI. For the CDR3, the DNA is TGTGCCAGCAGTGTAGGAAATTTGAACACTGAAGCTTTCTTT. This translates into CASSVGNLNTEAFF.

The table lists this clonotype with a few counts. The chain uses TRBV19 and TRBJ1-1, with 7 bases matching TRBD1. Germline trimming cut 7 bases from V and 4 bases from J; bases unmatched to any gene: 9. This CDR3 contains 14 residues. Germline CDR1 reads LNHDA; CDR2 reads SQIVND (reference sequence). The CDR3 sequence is CASTPGTAPTEAFF. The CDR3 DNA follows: TGTGCCAGTACCCCCGGGACAGCCCCCACTGAAGCTTTCTTT.

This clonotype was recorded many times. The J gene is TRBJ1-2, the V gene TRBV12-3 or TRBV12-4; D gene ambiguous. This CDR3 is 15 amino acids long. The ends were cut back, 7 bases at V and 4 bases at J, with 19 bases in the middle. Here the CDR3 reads CASNSGSGRSYGYTF. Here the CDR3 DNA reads TGTGCCAGCAATTCGGGGTCCGGGCGGAGCTATGGCTACACCTTC.

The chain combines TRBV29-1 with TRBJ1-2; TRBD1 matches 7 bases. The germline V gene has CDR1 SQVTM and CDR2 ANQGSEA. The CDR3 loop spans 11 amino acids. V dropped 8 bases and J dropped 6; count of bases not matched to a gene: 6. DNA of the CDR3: TGCAGCTTGAGGGGGCGGGATGGCTACACCTTC. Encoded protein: CSLRGRDGYTF.

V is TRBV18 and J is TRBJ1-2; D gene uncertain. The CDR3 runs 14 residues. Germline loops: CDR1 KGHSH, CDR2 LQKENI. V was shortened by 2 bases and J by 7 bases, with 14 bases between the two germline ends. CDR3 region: CASSPAEGSGGYTF. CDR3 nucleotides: TGTGCCAGCTCACCAGCGGAAGGGAGCGGTGGCTACACCTTC.

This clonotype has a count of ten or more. CDR3 coding DNA: TGTGCCAGCAGATACTTAAAGGGGGCTGACTATGGCTACACCTTC. Protein: CASRYLKGADYGYTF. The chain has TRBV27 and TRBJ1-2, with 7 bases identical to TRBD1. The CDR3 length is 15 residues. V was pared by 6 bases and J by 3 bases, with 10 bases of the junction left unmatched. CDR1 and CDR2 from the germline V gene are MNHEY and SMNVEV (reference sequence).

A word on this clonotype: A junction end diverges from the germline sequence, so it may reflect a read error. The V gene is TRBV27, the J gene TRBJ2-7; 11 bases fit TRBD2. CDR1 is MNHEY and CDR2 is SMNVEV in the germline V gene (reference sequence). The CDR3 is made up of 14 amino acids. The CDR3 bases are TGTGCCAGCAGTCCAACCCAGACTAGCGGGGCCCGTAGGTTC. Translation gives CASSPTQTSGARRF.

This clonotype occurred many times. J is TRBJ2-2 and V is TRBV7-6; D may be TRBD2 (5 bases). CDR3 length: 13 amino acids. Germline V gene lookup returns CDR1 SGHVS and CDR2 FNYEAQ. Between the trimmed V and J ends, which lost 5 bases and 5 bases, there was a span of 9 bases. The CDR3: CASSVGVTGELFF. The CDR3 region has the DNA TGTGCCAGCAGCGTCGGGGTTACCGGGGAGCTGTTTTTT.

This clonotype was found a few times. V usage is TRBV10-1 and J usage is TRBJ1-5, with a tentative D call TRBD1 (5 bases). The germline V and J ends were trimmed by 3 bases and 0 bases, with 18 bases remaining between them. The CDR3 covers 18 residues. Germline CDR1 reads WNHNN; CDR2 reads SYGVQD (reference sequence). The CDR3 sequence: CASSEGRKRGASNQPQHF. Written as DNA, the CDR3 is TGCGCCAGCAGTGAAGGTCGGAAACGTGGGGCTAGCAATCAGCCCCAGCATTTT.